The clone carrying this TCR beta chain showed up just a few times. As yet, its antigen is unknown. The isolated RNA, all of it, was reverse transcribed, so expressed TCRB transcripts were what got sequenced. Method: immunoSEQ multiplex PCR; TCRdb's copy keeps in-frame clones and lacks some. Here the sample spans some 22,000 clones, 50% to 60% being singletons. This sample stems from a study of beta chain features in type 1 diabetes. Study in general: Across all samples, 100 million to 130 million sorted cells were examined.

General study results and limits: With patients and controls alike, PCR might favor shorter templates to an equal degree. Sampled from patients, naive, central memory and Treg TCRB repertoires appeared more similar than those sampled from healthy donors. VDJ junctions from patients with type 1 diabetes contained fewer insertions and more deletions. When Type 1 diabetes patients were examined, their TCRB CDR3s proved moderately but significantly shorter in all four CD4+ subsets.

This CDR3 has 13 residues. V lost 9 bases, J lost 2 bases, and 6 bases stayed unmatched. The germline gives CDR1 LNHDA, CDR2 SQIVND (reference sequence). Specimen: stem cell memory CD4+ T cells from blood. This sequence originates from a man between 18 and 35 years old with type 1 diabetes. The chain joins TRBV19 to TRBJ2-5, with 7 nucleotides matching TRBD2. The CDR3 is CASGGLQQETQYF. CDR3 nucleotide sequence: TGTGCCAGCGGGGGGTTACAGCAAGAGACCCAGTACTTC.